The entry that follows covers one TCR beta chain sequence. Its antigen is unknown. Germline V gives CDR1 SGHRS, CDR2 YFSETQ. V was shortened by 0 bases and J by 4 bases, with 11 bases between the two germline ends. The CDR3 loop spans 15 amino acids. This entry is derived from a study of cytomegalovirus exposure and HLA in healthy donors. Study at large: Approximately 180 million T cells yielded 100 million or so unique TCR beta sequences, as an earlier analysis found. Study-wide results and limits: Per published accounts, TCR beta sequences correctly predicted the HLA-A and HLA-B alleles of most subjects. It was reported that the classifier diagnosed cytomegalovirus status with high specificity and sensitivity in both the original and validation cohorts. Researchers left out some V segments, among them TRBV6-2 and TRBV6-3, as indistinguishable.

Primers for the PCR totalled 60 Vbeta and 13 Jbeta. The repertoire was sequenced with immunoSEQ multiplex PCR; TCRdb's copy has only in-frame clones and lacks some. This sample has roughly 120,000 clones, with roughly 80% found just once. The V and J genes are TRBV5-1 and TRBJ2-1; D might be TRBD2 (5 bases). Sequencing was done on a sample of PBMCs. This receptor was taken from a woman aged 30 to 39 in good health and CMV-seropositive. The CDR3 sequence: CASSLGGLKYNEQFF. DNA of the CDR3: TGCGCCAGCAGCTTGGGAGGGTTAAAGTACAATGAGCAGTTCTTC.